Reported below is one TCR beta chain. What it binds is unknown. V shed 4 bases and J shed 11 bases, with 15 bases lying between them. The CDR3 is 13 residues long. 5'RACE with constant-segment primers built TCRalpha and TCRbeta cDNA libraries with UMIs. TCRdb redid the calling of the 5' RACE reads with MiXCR, one entry per CDR3 protein. Here the sample spans more than 75,000 distinct CDR3 sequences, around 13% being singletons. This sample was included in a study of T-cell memory formation after mild COVID-19. For the study at large: TCR clusters were largely donor specific.

Study-wide points: Clones shrinking from day 15 to 85 showed even CD4/CD8 mixes; later expanders tilted CD4+. Second-wave clones that peaked on day 37 lacked confirmed SARS-CoV-2 specificity.

The sequence was collected from an adult woman who had mild COVID-19 (a few samples of this study predate the infection). Cell type and time point are not known. The sample consisted of PBMCs or a T cell subset sorted from them (not recorded which). The chain is built from TRBV12-3 or TRBV12-4 and TRBJ1-5; D ambiguous. CDR3 DNA: TGTGCCAGCAGTTCCTCCCGGACCTCGGCCCAGCATTTT. Protein sequence: CASSSSRTSAQHF.